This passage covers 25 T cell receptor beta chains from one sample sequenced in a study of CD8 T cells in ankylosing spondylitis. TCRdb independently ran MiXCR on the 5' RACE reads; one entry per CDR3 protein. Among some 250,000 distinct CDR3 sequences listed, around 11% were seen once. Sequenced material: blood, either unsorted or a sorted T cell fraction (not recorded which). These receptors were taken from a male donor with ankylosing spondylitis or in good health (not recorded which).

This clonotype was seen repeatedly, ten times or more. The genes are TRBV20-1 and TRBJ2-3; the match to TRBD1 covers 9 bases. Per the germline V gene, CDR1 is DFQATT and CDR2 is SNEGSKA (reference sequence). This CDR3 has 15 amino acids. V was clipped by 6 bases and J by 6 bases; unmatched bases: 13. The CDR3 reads CSARKPGQGSDTQYF. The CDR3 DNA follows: TGCAGTGCCCGAAAGCCGGGACAGGGTTCGGATACGCAGTATTTT.

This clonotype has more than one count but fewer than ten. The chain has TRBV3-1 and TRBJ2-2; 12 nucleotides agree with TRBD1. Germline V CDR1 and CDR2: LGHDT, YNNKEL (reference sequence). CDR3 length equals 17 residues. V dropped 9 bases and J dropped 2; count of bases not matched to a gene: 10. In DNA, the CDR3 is TGTGCCAGTCCGGGACAGGGGGCCCCCCACAACACCGGGGAGCTGTTTTTT. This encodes CASPGQGAPHNTGELFF.

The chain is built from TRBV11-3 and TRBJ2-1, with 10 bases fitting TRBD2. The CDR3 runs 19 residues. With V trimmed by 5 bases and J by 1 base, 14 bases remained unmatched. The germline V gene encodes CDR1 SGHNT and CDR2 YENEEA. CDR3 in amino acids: CASSQREGLREGSYNEQFF. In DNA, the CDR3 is TGTGCCAGCAGCCAGCGGGAGGGCCTGCGGGAGGGATCCTACAATGAGCAGTTCTTC.

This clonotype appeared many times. The CDR3 region is CASSVGTGAELNTEAFF. In nucleotides, the CDR3 is TGTGCCAGCAGCGTCGGGACAGGGGCCGAACTCAACACTGAAGCTTTCTTT. This sequence joins TRBV5-6 and TRBJ1-1; 10 bases agree with TRBD1. Trimming cost V 4 bases and J 2 bases; bases outside gene matches: 11. The CDR3 sequence is 17 residues long. Germline V gene data show CDR1 as SGHDT and CDR2 as YYEEEE.

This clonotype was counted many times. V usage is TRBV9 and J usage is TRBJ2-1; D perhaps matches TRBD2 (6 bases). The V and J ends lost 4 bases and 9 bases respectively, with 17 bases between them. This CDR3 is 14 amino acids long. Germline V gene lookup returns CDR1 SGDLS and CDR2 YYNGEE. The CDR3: CASSPGGLFPEQFF. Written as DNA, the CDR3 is TGTGCCAGCAGCCCCGGGGGACTTTTTCCTGAGCAGTTCTTC.

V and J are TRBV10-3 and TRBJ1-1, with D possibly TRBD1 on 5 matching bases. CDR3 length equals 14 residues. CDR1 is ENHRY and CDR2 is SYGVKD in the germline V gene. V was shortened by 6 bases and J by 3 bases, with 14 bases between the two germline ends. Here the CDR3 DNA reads TGTGCCATCAGCCCGGGGGGTAGGGACACTGAAGCTTTCTTT. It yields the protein CAISPGGRDTEAFF.

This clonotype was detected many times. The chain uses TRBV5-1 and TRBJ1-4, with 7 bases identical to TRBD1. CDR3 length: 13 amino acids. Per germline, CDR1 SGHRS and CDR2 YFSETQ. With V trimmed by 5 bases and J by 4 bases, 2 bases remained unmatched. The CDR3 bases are TGCGCCAGCAGGGGGACAGATAATGAAAAACTGTTTTTT. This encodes CASRGTDNEKLFF.

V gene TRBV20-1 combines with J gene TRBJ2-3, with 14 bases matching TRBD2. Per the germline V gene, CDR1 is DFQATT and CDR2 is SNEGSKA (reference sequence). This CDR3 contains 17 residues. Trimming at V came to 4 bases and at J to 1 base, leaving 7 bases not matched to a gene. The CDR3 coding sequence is TGCAGTGCTAAGACTAGCGGGAGGGCCGGGGGCACAGATACGCAGTATTTT. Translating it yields CSAKTSGRAGGTDTQYF.

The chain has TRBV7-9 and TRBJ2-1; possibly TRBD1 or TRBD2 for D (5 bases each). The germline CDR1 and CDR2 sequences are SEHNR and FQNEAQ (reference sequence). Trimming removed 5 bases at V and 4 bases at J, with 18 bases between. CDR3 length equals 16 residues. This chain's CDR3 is CASSPRDLKNYNEQFF. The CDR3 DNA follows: TGTGCCAGCAGCCCCCGGGACCTTAAAAATTACAATGAGCAGTTCTTC.

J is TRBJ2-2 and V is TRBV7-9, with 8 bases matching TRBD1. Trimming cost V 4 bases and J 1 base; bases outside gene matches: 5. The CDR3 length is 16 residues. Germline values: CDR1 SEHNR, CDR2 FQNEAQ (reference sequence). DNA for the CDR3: TGTGCCAGCAGCTCCTCAGACAGGGGGAACACCGGGGAGCTGTTTTTT. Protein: CASSSSDRGNTGELFF.

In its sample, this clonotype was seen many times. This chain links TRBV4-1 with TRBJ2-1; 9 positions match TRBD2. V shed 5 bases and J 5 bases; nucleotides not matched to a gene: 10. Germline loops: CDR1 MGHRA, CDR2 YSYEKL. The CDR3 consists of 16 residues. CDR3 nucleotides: TGCGCCAGCAGCTCCAGACTAGCGGCCAGCCACAATGAGCAGTTCTTC. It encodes CASSSRLAASHNEQFF.

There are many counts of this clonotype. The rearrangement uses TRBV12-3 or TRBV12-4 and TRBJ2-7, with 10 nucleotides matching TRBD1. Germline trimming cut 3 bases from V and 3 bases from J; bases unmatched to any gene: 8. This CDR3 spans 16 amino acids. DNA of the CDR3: TGTGCCAGCAGTTTGAGACAGGGGGCAGCGGGCTACGAGCAGTACTTC. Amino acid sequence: CASSLRQGAAGYEQYF.

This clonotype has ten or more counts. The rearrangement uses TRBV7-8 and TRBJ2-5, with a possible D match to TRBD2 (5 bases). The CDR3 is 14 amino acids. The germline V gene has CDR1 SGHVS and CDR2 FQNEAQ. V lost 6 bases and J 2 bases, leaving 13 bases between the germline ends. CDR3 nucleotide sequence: TGTGCCAGCAGTCCGATCCGGGGACAAGAGACCCAGTACTTC. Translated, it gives CASSPIRGQETQYF.

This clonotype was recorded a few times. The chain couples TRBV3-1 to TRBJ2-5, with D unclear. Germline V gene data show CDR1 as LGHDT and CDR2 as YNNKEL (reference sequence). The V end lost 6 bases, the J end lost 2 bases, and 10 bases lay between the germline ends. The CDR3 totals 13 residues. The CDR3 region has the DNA TGTGCCAGCAGTTCCGCTATGCAAGAGACCCAGTACTTC. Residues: CASSSAMQETQYF.

CDR3 sequence: CASSQDGGLITGYEQFF. CDR3 nucleotide sequence: TGTGCCAGCAGCCAAGATGGGGGGTTAATCACTGGATATGAGCAGTTCTTC. The chain carries TRBV3-1 and TRBJ2-1; possibly TRBD2 for D (6 bases). Trimming took 0 bases from V and 8 from J, leaving 20 bases between them. The germline CDR1 and CDR2 sequences are LGHDT and YNNKEL (reference sequence). The CDR3 runs 17 residues.

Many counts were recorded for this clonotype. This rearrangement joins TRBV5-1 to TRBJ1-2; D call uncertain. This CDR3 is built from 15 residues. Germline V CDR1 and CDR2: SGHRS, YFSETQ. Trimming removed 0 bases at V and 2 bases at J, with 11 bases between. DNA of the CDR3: TGCGCCAGCAGCTTGGGTGTGAACCTCAACTATGGCTACACCTTC. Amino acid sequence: CASSLGVNLNYGYTF.

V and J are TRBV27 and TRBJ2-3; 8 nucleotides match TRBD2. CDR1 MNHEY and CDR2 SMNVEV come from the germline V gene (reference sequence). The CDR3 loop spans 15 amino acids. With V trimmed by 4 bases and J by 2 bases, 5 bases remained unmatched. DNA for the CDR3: TGTGCCAGCAGTTCGATAGCGGGGATCACAGATACGCAGTATTTT. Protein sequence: CASSSIAGITDTQYF.

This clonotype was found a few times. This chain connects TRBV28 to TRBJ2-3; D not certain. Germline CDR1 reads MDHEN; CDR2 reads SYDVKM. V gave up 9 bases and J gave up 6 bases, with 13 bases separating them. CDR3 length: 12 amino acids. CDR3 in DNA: TGTGCCAGTTCCTCCCTTGGGGATACGCAGTATTTT. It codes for CASSSLGDTQYF.

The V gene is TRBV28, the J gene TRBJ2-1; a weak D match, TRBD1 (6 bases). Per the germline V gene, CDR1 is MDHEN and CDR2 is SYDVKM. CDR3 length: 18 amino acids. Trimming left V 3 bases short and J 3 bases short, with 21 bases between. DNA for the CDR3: TGTGCCAGCAGTTTCTCTACAGGGTTGGGGGACCACTACAATGAGCAGTTCTTC. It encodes CASSFSTGLGDHYNEQFF.

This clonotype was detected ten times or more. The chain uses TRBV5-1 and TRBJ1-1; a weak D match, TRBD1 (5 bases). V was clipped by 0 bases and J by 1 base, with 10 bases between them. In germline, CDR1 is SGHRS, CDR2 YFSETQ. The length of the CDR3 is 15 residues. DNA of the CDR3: TGCGCCAGCAGCTTGGAGGGGCGGGCGAACACTGAAGCTTTCTTT. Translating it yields CASSLEGRANTEAFF.

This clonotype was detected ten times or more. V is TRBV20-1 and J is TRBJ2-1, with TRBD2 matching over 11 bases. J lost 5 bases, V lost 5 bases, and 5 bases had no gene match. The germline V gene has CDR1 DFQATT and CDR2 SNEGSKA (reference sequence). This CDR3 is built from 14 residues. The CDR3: CSAFGTSGHNEQFF. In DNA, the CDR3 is TGCAGTGCTTTCGGGACTAGCGGCCACAATGAGCAGTTCTTC.

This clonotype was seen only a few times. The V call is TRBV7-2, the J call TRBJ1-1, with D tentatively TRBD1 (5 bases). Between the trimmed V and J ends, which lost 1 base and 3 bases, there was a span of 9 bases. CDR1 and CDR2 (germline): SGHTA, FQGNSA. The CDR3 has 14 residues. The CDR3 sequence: CASSLDRTYTEAFF. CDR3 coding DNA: TGTGCCAGCAGCTTAGACAGGACTTACACTGAAGCTTTCTTT. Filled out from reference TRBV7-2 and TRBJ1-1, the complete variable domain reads GAGVSQSPSNKVTEKGKDVELRCDPISGHTALYWYRQSLGQGLEFLIYFQGNSAPDKSGLPSDRFSAERTGGSVSTLTIQRTQQEDSAVYLCASSLDRTYTEAFFGQGTRLTVV.

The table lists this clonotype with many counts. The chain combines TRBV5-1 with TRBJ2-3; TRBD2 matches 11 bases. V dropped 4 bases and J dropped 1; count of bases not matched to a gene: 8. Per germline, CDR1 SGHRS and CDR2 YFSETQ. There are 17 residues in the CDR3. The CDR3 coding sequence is TGCGCCAGCAGCCCGGGACTAGCGGAGACAGGCACAGATACGCAGTATTTT. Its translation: CASSPGLAETGTDTQYF.

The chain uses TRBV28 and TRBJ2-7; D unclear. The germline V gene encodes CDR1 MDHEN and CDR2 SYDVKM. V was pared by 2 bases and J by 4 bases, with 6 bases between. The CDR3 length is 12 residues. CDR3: CASSLVRYEQYF. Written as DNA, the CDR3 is TGTGCCAGCAGTTTAGTTCGATACGAGCAGTACTTC.

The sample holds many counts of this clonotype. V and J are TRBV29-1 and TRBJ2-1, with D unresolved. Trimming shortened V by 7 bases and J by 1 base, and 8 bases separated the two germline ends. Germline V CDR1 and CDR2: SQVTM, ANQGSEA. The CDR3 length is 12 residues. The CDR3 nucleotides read TGCAGCGGGTGGGCTTCCTACAATGAGCAGTTCTTC. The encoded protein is CSGWASYNEQFF.